The clone carrying this T cell receptor (beta chain) was seen repeatedly, ten times or more. Its cognate antigen is unknown. There are 14 residues in the CDR3. Germline V gene data show CDR1 as KGHSH and CDR2 as LQKENI. The V end was cut by 2 bases, the J end by 6 bases, with 8 bases between. This entry is derived from a study of T cells in Graves' hyperthyroidism and ophthalmopathy. Study results and limitations: Among clonotypes expanded in thyroid above 0.001, most were also found in blood.

Exclusion of a patient resulted from uncontrolled infection, other autoimmune disease, pregnancy or lactation. Diagnosing involved the use of clinical symptoms, serum thyroxine and TRAb, thyroid ultrasound and orbital computed tomography. Extraction of PBMCs used roughly 9.6 ml of fresh peripheral blood. TCR beta CDR3 sequences were amplified from RNA transcripts. First-round RT-PCR with HTBI primers amplified the TCR CDR3 region. TCRdb called the multiplex PCR reads again in MiXCR, with one record for every CDR3 protein. The sample yields roughly 350,000 distinct CDR3 sequences, roughly 15% seen once.

This chain joins TRBV18 and TRBJ1-6; D uncertain. The specimen was blood. This sequence was found in a woman between 35 and 50 years old with Graves' ophthalmopathy. This chain's CDR3 is CASSPGGANSPLHF. The CDR3 nucleotides read TGTGCCAGCTCACCAGGAGGCGCTAATTCACCCCTCCACTTT.